Listed below are T cell receptor beta chains from one sample, sequenced in a study of T cells in Graves' hyperthyroidism and ophthalmopathy. One entry per CDR3 protein results from TCRdb running MiXCR on the multiplex PCR reads. Among approximately 720,000 distinct CDR3 sequences listed, 18% were seen once. Sequencing used blood. These receptors all come from a woman in her forties or fifties with Graves' hyperthyroidism that later progressed to Graves' ophthalmopathy. CDR3s include the opening cysteine and the closing phenylalanine or tryptophan. The D gene is left open where the match is weak. Rows may omit the clone size; those that give it use once, few, many or a size class.

abundance	v_gene	d_gene	j_gene	CDR3nt	CDR3aa
.	TRBV10-3	.	TRBJ1-4	TGTGCCATCAGTGAGGGACGGGGAGATAATGAAAAACTGTTTTTT	CAISEGRGDNEKLFF
.	TRBV29-1	TRBD1	TRBJ1-1	TGCAGCGTTGAGGGGGACAGGGGGCCTGAAGCTTTCTTT	CSVEGDRGPEAFF
.	TRBV24-1	TRBD1	TRBJ1-1	TGTGCCACCAGGCAGGACAGGCACACTGAAGCTTTCTTT	CATRQDRHTEAFF
many	TRBV2	TRBD2	TRBJ2-6	TGTGCCAGCAGTGAGCGGGGACTAGCGGGCTCTGGGGCCAACGTCCTGACTTTC	CASSERGLAGSGANVLTF
few	TRBV6-2/TRBV6-3	TRBD2	TRBJ2-3	TGTGCCAGCAGTATAACTAGCGGGGGGAGATCAGATACGCAGTATTTT	CASSITSGGRSDTQYF
.	TRBV29-1	.	TRBJ2-3	TGCAGCGTTGGTTTACAATTAGATACGCAGTATTTT	CSVGLQLDTQYF
many	TRBV5-1	TRBD1	TRBJ1-2	TGCGCCAGCAGCGACACGGGGACAGGTGACTATGGCTACACCTTC	CASSDTGTGDYGYTF
.	TRBV20-1	.	TRBJ1-4	TGCAGTGCTAGTATGGGTTCCACCTCTAATGAAAAACTGTTTTTT	CSASMGSTSNEKLFF
many	TRBV12-5	TRBD2	TRBJ2-1	TGTGCTAGTGGTTTGGGAGCGGGACCTAGTAATGAGCAGTTCTTC	CASGLGAGPSNEQFF
few	TRBV19	.	TRBJ1-5	TGTGCCAGTAGTACCCCCGGACAAAGGAGGATGGGAGTAGATCAGCCCCAGCATTTT	CASSTPGQRRMGVDQPQHF